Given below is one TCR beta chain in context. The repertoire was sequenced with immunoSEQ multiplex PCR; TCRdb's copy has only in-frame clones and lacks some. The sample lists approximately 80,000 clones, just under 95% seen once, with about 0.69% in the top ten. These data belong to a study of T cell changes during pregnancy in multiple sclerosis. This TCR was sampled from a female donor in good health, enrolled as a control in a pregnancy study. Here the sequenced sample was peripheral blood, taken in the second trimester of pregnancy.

The CDR3 nucleotides read TGTGCCAGCAGTGAGCAATCCGGGACAGGGGAAGAGACCCAGTACTTC. Its protein is CASSEQSGTGEETQYF. This rearrangement joins TRBV6-1 to TRBJ2-5; 10 bases match TRBD1. Trimming at V came to 3 bases and at J to 3 bases, leaving 7 bases not matched to a gene. Germline loops: CDR1 MNHNS, CDR2 SASEGT. The CDR3 spans 16 residues.